This record concerns one TCR beta chain sequence. The data stem from a study of blood T cell repertoires in COVID-19. Study overall: Donors in the United States, Italy and Spain gave samples during acute or convalescent COVID-19. From T cells, B-cell-depleted T cells, or PBMCs came the material, which was cDNA or gDNA.

In the original processing: Quantification of nucleated cells was approximated via reference gene primer amplification. Measured with immunoSEQ multiplex PCR; TCRdb has only the in-frame clones, and not every one. The DNA was the basis for D and trimming; V, J and clone size are from that table. Among about 170,000 clones listed, around four fifths were seen once. Trimming pared 2 bases from V and 2 bases from J, leaving 6 bases between. Germline CDR1 MNHEY, CDR2 SVGAGI. This CDR3 has 13 amino acids. The rearrangement links TRBV6-5 to TRBJ2-5; D uncertain. The origin of this receptor is a woman aged 55-69 years with acute or convalescent COVID-19. Specimen: peripheral blood. The CDR3 region has the DNA TGTGCCAGCAGTTACGAGGCACAAGAGACCCAGTACTTC. This codes for CASSYEAQETQYF.